Listed below are T cell receptor beta chains from one sample, sequenced in a study of precursors of human CD4 cytotoxic T cells. From the reads, TCRdb called clonotypes with MiXCR, one entry per CDR3 protein. Of 320 or so distinct CDR3 sequences listed, more than 20% are singletons. The source material was memory CD4+ T cells from blood (PBMCs). Receptors were obtained from a human donor in good health. The CDR3 runs from the conserved cysteine through the conserved F or W. D genes are given only for firm matches. Some rows mark clone size as missing; the rest say once, few, many or name a class of expanded clone.

>TRBJ1-4|TRBV29-1|.|.
CSVMWEKLFF
TGCAGCGTTATGTGGGAAAAACTGTTTTTT
>TRBJ2-7|TRBV11-2|large|.
CASSYHYEQYF
TGTGCCAGCAGCTACCACTACGAGCAGTACTTC
>TRBJ2-7|TRBV29-1|large|.
CSVEFLGTRYF
TGCAGCGTTGAATTTTTAGGGACACGATACTTC
>TRBJ2-2|TRBV6-6|hyperexpanded|.
CASTAEGGELFF
TGTGCCAGCACCGCGGAAGGGGGGGAGCTGTTTTTT
>TRBJ2-5|TRBV20-1|.|TRBD2
CSASLTGGETQYF
TGCAGTGCCTCTTTGACGGGAGGAGAGACCCAGTACTTC
>TRBJ2-3|TRBV4-2|large|TRBD2
CASSPEWEGSTDTQYF
TGTGCCAGCAGCCCCGAATGGGAGGGGAGCACAGATACGCAGTATTTT
>TRBJ2-1|TRBV20-1|.|.
CSARRGGRSGEQFF
TGCAGTGCTAGGAGAGGAGGTCGGTCAGGAGAGCAGTTCTTC
>TRBJ1-2|TRBV12-3/TRBV12-4|.|.
CASSLPQVGPNYGYTF
TGTGCCAGCAGTTTGCCACAGGTCGGACCTAACTATGGCTACACCTTC